Detailed here is one T cell receptor beta chain. This record belongs to a study of blood T cell repertoires in COVID-19. As for the study in general: Both acute and convalescent COVID-19 samples were obtained from the United States, Italy and Spain. The analysed material was cDNA or gDNA that came from T cells, B-cell-depleted T cells, or PBMCs.

Original data processing: How many nucleated cells were present was estimated from reference gene primer amplification. Clones were read by immunoSEQ multiplex PCR, and TCRdb kept only the in-frame ones, dropping some. Clonal size and the V and J genes are those of that table, whereas D and trimming came from the DNA. The table records 140,000 or so clones, roughly 82% of them present only once. The CDR3 contains 15 residues. Trimming took 0 bases from V and 2 from J; bases not matched to a gene: 3. CDR1 and CDR2 from the germline V gene are MGHRA and YSYEKL. The chain carries TRBV4-1 and TRBJ2-5, with 7 bases fitting TRBD1. Material: peripheral blood. This sequence originates from a human donor in a cohort sampled during active COVID-19. CDR3 nucleotide sequence: TGCGCCAGCAGCCAAGATTGGACAGGTCAAGAGACCCAGTACTTC. Amino acid sequence: CASSQDWTGQETQYF.